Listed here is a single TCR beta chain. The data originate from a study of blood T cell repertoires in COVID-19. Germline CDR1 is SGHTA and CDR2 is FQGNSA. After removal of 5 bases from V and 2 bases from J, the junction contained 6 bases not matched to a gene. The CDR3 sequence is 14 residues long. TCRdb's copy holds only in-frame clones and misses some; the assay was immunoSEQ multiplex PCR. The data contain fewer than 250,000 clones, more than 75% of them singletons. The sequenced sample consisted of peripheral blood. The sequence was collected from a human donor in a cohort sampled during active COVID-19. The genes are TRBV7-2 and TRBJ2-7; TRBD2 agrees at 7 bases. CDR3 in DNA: TGTGCCAGCAGCCGCAGCGGGAAAGCCTACGAGCAGTACTTC. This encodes CASSRSGKAYEQYF.